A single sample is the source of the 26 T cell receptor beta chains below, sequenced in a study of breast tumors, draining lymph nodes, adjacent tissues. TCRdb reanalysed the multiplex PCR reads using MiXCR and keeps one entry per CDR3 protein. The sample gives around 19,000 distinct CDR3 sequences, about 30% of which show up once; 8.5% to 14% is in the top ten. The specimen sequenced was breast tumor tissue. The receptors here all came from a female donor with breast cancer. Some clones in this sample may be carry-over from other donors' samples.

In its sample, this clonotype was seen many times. CDR3: CAWNVQGVDNQPQHF. The DNA of the CDR3 is TGTGCCTGGAATGTTCAGGGGGTTGACAATCAGCCCCAGCATTTT. The rearrangement uses TRBV30 and TRBJ1-5, with TRBD1 matching over 7 bases. This CDR3 has 15 residues. Germline V lookup: CDR1 GTSNPN, CDR2 SVGIG (reference sequence). J lost 3 bases, V lost 4 bases, and 9 bases had no gene match. The variable domain in full, with the rest retrieved from reference TRBV30 and TRBJ1-5, is SQTIHQWPATLVQPVGSPLSLECTVEGTSNPNLYWYRQAAGRGLQLLFYSVGIGQISSEVPQNLSASRPQDRQFILSSKKLLLSDSGFYLCAWNVQGVDNQPQHFGDGTRLSIL.

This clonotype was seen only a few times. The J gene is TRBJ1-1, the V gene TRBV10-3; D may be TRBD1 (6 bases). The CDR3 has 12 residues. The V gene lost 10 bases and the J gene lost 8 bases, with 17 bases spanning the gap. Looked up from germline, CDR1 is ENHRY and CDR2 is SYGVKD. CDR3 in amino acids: CATSPTGLEAFF. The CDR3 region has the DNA TGTGCCACGTCACCGACAGGACTCGAAGCTTTCTTT.

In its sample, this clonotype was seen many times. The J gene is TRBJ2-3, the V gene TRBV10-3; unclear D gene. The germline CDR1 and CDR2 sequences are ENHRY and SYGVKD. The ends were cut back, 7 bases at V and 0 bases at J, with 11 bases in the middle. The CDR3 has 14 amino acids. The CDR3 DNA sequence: TGTGCCATCAAGCAGGAAGATAGCACAGATACGCAGTATTTT. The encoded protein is CAIKQEDSTDTQYF.

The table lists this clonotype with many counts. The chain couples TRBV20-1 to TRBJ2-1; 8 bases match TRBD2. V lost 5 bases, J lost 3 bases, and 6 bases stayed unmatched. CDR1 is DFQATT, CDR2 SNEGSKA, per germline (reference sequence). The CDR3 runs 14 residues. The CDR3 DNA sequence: TGCAGTGCTGCCGGGACTAGAAGCTACAATGAGCAGTTCTTC. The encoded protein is CSAAGTRSYNEQFF.

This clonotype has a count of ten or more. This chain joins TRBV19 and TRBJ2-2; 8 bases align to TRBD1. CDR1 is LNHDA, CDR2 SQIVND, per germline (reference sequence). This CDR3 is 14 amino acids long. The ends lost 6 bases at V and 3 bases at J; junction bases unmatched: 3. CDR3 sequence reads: CASRVTGDTGELFF. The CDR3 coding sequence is TGTGCCAGTAGGGTGACAGGGGACACCGGGGAGCTGTTTTTT.

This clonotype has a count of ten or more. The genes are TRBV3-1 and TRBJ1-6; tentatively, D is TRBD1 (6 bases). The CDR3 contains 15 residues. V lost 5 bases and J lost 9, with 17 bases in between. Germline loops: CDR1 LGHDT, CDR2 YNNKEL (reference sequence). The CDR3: CASSSRGGFPSPLHF. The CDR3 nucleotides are TGTGCCAGCAGCTCCCGAGGGGGTTTCCCTTCACCCCTCCACTTT. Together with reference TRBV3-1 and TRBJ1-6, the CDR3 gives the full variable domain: DTAVSQTPKYLVTQMGNDKSIKCEQNLGHDTMYWYKQDSKKFLKIMFSYNNKELIINETVPNRFSPKSPDKAHLNLHINSLELGDSAVYFCASSSRGGFPSPLHFGNGTRLTVT.

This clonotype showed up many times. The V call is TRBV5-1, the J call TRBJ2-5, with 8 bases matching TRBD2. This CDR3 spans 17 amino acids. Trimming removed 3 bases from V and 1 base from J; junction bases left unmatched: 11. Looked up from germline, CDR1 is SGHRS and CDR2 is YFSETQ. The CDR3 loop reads CASSSLVRAGGQETQYF. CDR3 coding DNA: TGCGCCAGCAGCTCCCTGGTACGGGCGGGAGGCCAAGAGACCCAGTACTTC.

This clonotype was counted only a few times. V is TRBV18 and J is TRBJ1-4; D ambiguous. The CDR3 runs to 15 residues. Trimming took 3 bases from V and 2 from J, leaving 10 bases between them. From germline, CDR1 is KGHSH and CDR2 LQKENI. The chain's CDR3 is CASSPLRATNEKLFF. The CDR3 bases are TGTGCCAGCTCACCCCTTAGAGCCACTAATGAAAAACTGTTTTTT.

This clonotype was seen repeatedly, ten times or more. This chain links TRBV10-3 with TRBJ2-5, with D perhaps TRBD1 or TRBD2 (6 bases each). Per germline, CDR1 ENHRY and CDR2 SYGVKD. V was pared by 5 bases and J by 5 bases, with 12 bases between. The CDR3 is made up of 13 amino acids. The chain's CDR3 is CAISSEGGETQYF. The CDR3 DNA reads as TGTGCCATCAGTAGCGAAGGGGGGGAGACCCAGTACTTC.

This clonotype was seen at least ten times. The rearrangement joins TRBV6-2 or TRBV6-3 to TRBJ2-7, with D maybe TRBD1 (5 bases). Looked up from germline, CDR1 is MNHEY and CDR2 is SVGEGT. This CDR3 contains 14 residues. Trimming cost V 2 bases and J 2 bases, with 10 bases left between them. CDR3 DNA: TGTGCCAGCAGTTACGTGGGGCCCCCCTACGAGCAGTACTTC. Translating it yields CASSYVGPPYEQYF.

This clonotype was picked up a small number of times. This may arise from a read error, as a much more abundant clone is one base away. This CDR3 reads CSARDGASGKQYF. The CDR3 nucleotides read TGCAGTGCTAGAGATGGGGCTAGCGGAAAACAGTATTTT. V gene TRBV20-1 combines with J gene TRBJ2-3, with 7 bases fitting TRBD2. CDR3 length: 13 residues. The J segment lost 12 bases and the V segment lost 0 bases, leaving 9 bases of the junction unmatched. CDR1 and CDR2 from the germline V gene are DFQATT and SNEGSKA (reference sequence).

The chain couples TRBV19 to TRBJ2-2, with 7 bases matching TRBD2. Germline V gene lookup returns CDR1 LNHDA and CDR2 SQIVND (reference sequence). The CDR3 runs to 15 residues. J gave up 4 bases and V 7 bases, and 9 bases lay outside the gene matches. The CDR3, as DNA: TGTGCCAGTACCAAAAATCGCGGGGGCACCGGGGAGCTGTTTTTT. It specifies CASTKNRGGTGELFF. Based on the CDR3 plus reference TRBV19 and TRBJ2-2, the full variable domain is DGGITQSPKYLFRKEGQNVTLSCEQNLNHDAMYWYRQDPGQGLRLIYYSQIVNDFQKGDIAEGYSVSREKKESFPLTVTSAQKNPTAFYLCASTKNRGGTGELFFGEGSRLTVL.

DNA of the CDR3: TGTGCCAGCAGCCAGTCTGGGGGCTACACCTTC. Its translation: CASSQSGGYTF. V gene TRBV3-1 combines with J gene TRBJ1-2; D remains ambiguous. From germline, CDR1 is LGHDT and CDR2 YNNKEL (reference sequence). The CDR3 loop spans 11 amino acids. Trimming removed 3 bases from V and 8 bases from J, with 7 bases in between.

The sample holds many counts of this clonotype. CDR3 DNA sequence: TGTGCCAGCAGCCCCGGGACTAGCGACACCGGGGAGCTGTTTTTT. It codes for CASSPGTSDTGELFF. This chain uses TRBV3-1 with TRBJ2-2, with 10 bases fitting TRBD2. Germline loops: CDR1 LGHDT, CDR2 YNNKEL (reference sequence). The length of the CDR3 is 15 residues. The ends lost 4 bases at V and 3 bases at J; junction bases unmatched: 2.

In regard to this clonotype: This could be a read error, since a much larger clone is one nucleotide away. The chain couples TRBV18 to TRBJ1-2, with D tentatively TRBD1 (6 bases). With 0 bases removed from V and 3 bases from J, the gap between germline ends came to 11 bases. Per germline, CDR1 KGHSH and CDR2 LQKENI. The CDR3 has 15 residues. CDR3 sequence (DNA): TGTGCCAGCTCACCACCCTTGGGGGCAGACTATGGCTACACCTTC. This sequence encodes CASSPPLGADYGYTF.

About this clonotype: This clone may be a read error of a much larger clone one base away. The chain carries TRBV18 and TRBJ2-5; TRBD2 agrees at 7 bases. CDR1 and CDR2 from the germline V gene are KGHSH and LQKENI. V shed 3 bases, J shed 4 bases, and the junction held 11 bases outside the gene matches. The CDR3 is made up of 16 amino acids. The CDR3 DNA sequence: TGTGCCAGCTCACCTCCAAGCGGGAAGGCCAGAGAGACCCAGTACTTC. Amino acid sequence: CASSPPSGKARETQYF.

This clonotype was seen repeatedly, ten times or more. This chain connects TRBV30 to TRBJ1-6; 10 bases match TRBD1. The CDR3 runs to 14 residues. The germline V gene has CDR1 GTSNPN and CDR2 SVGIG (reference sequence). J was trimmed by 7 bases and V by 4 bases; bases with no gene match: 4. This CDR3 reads CAWNTDRGNSPLHF. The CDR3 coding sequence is TGTGCCTGGAATACGGACAGGGGGAATTCACCCCTCCACTTT.

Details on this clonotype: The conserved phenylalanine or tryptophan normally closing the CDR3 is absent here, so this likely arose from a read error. The CDR3 protein is CASSQDRIRTGESPLHL. The CDR3 nucleotides read TGTGCCAGCAGCCAGGATCGGATAAGGACAGGGGAATCACCCCTCCACCTT. V gene TRBV4-2 combines with J gene TRBJ1-6; 9 positions agree with TRBD1. This CDR3 spans 17 amino acids. V trimming: 3 bases; J trimming: 10 bases; junction bases outside the gene matches: 13. CDR1 LGHNA and CDR2 YNFKEQ come from the germline V gene.

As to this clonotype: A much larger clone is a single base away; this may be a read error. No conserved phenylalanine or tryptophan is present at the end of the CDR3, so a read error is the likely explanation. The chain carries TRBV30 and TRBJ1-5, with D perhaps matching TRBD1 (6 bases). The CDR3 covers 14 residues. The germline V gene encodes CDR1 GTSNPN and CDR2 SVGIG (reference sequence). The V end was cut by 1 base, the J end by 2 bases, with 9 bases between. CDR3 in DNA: TGTGCCTGGAGTGGACAGGCTGGCAATCAGCCCCAGCATGTT. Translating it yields CAWSGQAGNQPQHV.

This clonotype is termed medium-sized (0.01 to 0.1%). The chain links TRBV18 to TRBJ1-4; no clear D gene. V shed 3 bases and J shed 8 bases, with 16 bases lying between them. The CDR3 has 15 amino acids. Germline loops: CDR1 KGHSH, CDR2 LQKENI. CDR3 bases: TGTGCCAGCTCACCCCGAATATCGGCGGAAGAAAAACTGTTTTTT. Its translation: CASSPRISAEEKLFF.

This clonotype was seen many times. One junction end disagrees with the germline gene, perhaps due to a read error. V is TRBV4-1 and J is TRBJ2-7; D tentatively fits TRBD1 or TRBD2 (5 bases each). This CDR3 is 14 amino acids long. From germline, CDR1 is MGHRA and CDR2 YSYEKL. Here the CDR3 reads CAGSQGPGSYEQYF. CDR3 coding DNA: TGCGCCGGCAGCCAAGGTCCAGGGAGCTACGAGCAGTACTTC.

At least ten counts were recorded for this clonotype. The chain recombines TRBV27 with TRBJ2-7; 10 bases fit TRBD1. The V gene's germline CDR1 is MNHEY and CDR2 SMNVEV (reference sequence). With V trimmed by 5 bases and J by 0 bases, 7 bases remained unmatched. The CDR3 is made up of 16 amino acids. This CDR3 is CASSTRTGGSSYEQYF. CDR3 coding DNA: TGTGCCAGCAGTACCCGGACAGGGGGGAGCTCCTACGAGCAGTACTTC.

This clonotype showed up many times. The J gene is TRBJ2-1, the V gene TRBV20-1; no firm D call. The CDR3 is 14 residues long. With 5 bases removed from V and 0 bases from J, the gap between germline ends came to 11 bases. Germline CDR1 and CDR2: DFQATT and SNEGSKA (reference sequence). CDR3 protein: CSASTPSSYNEQFF. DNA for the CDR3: TGCAGTGCTTCAACACCGAGCTCCTACAATGAGCAGTTCTTC.

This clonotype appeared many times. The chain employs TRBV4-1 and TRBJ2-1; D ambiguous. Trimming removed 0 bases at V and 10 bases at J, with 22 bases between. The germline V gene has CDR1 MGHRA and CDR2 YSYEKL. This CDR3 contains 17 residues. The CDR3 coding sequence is TGCGCCAGCAGCCAAGATCCTAGAGCTCCCATCGGCAGAGAGCAGTTCTTC. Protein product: CASSQDPRAPIGREQFF.

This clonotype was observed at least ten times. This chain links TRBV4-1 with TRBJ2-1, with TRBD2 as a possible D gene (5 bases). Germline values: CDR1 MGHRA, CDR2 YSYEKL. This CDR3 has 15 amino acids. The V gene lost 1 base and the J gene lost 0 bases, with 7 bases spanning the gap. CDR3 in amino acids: CASSQVGISYNEQFF. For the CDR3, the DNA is TGCGCCAGCAGCCAAGTCGGGATCTCCTACAATGAGCAGTTCTTC.

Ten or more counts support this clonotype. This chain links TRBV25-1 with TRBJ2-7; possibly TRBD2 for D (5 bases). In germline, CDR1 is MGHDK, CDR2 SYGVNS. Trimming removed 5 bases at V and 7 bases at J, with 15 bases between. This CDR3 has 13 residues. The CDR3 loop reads CASSRSSQDEQYF. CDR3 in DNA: TGTGCCAGCAGTAGGTCTAGCCAGGATGAGCAGTACTTC.